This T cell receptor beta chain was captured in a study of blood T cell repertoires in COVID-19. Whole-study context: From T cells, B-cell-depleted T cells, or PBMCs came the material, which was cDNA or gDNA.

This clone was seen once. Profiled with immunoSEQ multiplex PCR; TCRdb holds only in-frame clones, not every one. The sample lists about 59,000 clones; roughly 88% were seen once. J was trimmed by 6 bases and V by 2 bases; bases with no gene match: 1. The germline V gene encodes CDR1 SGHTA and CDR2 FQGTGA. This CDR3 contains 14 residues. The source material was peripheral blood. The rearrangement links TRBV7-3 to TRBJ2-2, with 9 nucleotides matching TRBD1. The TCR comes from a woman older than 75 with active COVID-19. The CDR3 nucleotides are TGTGCCAGCAGCTTACGACAGGGGGCCGGGGAGCTGTTTTTT. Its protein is CASSLRQGAGELFF. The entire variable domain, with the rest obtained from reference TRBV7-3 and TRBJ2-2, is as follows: GAGVSQTPSNKVTEKGKYVELRCDPISGHTALYWYRQSLGQGPEFLIYFQGTGAADDSGLPNDRFFAVRPEGSVSTLKIQRTERGDSAVYLCASSLRQGAGELFFGEGSRLTVL.